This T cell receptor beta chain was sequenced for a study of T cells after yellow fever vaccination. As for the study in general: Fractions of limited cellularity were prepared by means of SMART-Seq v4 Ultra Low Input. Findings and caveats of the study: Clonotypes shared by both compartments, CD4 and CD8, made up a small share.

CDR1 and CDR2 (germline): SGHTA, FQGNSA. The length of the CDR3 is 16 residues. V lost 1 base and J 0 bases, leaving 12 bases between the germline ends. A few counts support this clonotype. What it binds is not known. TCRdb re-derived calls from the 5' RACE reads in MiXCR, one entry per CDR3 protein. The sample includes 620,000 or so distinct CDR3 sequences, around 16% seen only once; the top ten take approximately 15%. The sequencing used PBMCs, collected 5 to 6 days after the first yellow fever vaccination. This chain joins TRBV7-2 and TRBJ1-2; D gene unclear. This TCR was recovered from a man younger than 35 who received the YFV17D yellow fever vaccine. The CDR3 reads CASSLVLAIANYGYTF. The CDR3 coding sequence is TGTGCCAGCAGCTTAGTTCTGGCGATAGCTAACTATGGCTACACCTTC.